This passage covers 20 T cell receptor beta chains from one sample sequenced in a study of T cells in Graves' hyperthyroidism and ophthalmopathy. Using RNA transcripts as the source, TCR beta CDR3 regions were amplified. In the first-round RT-PCR of the TCR CDR3, the HTBI primer set was used. TCRdb re-called the multiplex PCR reads with MiXCR, one entry per CDR3 protein. The sample has more than 300,000 distinct CDR3 sequences; about 17% are singletons. Sequencing used blood. The source is a woman aged 30 to 39 with Graves' hyperthyroidism that later progressed to Graves' ophthalmopathy.

This clonotype was detected many times. The V and J genes are TRBV20-1 and TRBJ2-3, with 13 bases lining up with TRBD2. With V trimmed by 3 bases and J by 4 bases, 13 bases remained unmatched. This CDR3 spans 18 amino acids. The V gene's germline CDR1 is DFQATT and CDR2 SNEGSKA (reference sequence). CDR3 nucleotides: TGCAGTGCTAGGGGCGGGACTAGCGGGATCGGGAGTGCAGATACGCAGTATTTT. Its translation is CSARGGTSGIGSADTQYF.

The rearrangement joins TRBV6-1 to TRBJ2-5; no reliable D call. Trimming left V 2 bases short and J 4 bases short, with 20 bases between. The germline V gene encodes CDR1 MNHNS and CDR2 SASEGT. The CDR3 extends over 17 amino acids. CDR3: CASSEITGSLKGETQYF. CDR3 DNA sequence: TGTGCCAGCAGTGAAATCACTGGCAGCCTAAAAGGAGAGACCCAGTACTTC.

V is TRBV5-1 and J is TRBJ1-1; TRBD1 matches at 11 bases. CDR1 and CDR2 from the germline V gene are SGHRS and YFSETQ. CDR3 length equals 15 residues. The trim removed 4 bases at V and 2 bases at J, leaving 4 bases unmatched. CDR3 sequence reads: CASSIRTGGNTEAFF. CDR3 sequence (DNA): TGCGCCAGCAGCATCCGGACAGGGGGCAACACTGAAGCTTTCTTT. Supplemented by reference TRBV5-1 and TRBJ1-1, the full variable domain reads KAGVTQTPRYLIKTRGQQVTLSCSPISGHRSVSWYQQTPGQGLQFLFEYFSETQRNKGNFPGRFSGRQFSNSRSEMNVSTLELGDSALYLCASSIRTGGNTEAFFGQGTRLTVV.

The chain is built from TRBV2 and TRBJ2-7; D is perhaps TRBD1 or TRBD2 (5 bases each). CDR1 is SNHLY and CDR2 is FYNNEI in the germline V gene. The CDR3 is 15 amino acids. V was cut by 6 bases and J by 3 bases, with 18 bases left in between. CDR3 nucleotides: TGTGCCAGCAGGTCGGATCCGGGACCGGACTACGAGCAGTACTTC. The encoded protein is CASRSDPGPDYEQYF.

This clonotype has at least ten counts. The chain couples TRBV27 to TRBJ2-7, with 7 bases identical to TRBD2. This CDR3 contains 14 residues. CDR1 and CDR2 from the germline V gene are MNHEY and SMNVEV (reference sequence). V was clipped by 6 bases and J by 4 bases; unmatched bases: 9. DNA for the CDR3: TGTGCCAGCAGGGCCGTGGGGGGGTTATACGAGCAGTACTTC. Translation: CASRAVGGLYEQYF.

This clonotype turned up a few times. Here the CDR3 DNA reads TGTGCCACCAGTGGTAGCGGGGAAGAGACCCAGTACTTC. This codes for CATSGSGEETQYF. The genes are TRBV24-1 and TRBJ2-5; 8 bases fit TRBD2. Germline CDR1 is KGHDR and CDR2 is SFDVKD. The CDR3 contains 13 residues. The V and J ends lost 5 bases and 3 bases, in that order; junction bases with no gene match: 1.

The sample holds many counts of this clonotype. CDR3 nucleotides: TGTGCCATCAGGATCCCGGGAAACTACGAGCAGTACTTC. This sequence encodes CAIRIPGNYEQYF. The chain employs TRBV10-3 and TRBJ2-7; D is perhaps TRBD2 (5 bases). Trimming stripped 6 bases from V and 3 bases from J, with 12 bases between. CDR1 is ENHRY, CDR2 SYGVKD, per germline. CDR3 size: 13 residues.

This clonotype was counted at least ten times. V usage is TRBV7-8 and J usage is TRBJ1-3, with D hard to call. The CDR3 is 16 amino acids. The V gene lost 1 base and the J gene lost 4 bases, with 14 bases spanning the gap. The germline CDR1 and CDR2 sequences are SGHVS and FQNEAQ. The CDR3: CASSLEAGQRGNTIYF. The CDR3 DNA follows: TGTGCCAGCAGCTTAGAGGCGGGCCAGAGGGGAAACACCATATATTTT.

V is TRBV19 and J is TRBJ1-5; the D gene is possibly TRBD1 (6 bases). CDR1 is LNHDA and CDR2 is SQIVND in the germline V gene (reference sequence). Deletions cut 5 bases from V and 4 bases from J, with 15 bases between. This CDR3 has 15 amino acids. CDR3 in amino acids: CASSAGEVANQPQHF. The CDR3 nucleotides read TGTGCCAGTAGTGCAGGGGAGGTAGCGAATCAGCCCCAGCATTTT.

This clonotype was seen many times. The chain joins TRBV24-1 to TRBJ2-1; TRBD1 matches 7 bases. V gave up 1 base and J gave up 7 bases; unmatched junction bases: 6. CDR1 KGHDR and CDR2 SFDVKD come from the germline V gene. The CDR3 totals 15 residues. The CDR3 region is CATSDLAGTVNEQFF. In nucleotides, the CDR3 is TGTGCCACCAGTGATTTAGCCGGGACAGTTAATGAGCAGTTCTTC.

This clonotype showed up just a few times. V usage is TRBV19 and J usage is TRBJ1-6; possible D gene TRBD1, 6 bases. The CDR3 covers 15 residues. Germline V gene data show CDR1 as LNHDA and CDR2 as SQIVND (reference sequence). Trimming shortened V by 4 bases and J by 5 bases, and 12 bases separated the two germline ends. CDR3 region: CASSTGAGDNSPLHF. In DNA form, the CDR3 reads TGTGCCAGTAGTACAGGGGCGGGAGATAATTCACCCCTCCACTTT.

This clonotype was recorded many times. For the CDR3, the DNA is TGTGCCTGGAGTCAACAGGAGAATCAGCCCCAGCATTTT. As protein: CAWSQQENQPQHF. V usage is TRBV30 and J usage is TRBJ1-5; D may be TRBD1 (5 bases). V lost 2 bases to trimming and J lost 4 bases, with 9 bases between them. The V gene's germline CDR1 is GTSNPN and CDR2 SVGIG (reference sequence). This CDR3 spans 13 amino acids.

The gene calls are TRBV5-1 and TRBJ1-4; 10 bases align to TRBD1. The J segment lost 4 bases and the V segment lost 4 bases, leaving 4 bases of the junction unmatched. CDR1 is SGHRS and CDR2 is YFSETQ in the germline V gene. The CDR3 contains 15 residues. DNA of the CDR3: TGCGCCAGCAGCATAGGACAGGGGGTTAATGAAAAACTGTTTTTT. Amino acid sequence: CASSIGQGVNEKLFF.

This clonotype was seen a few times. A much more abundant neighbour one base away suggests this may be a read error. The chain joins TRBV2 to TRBJ2-1; D ambiguous. This CDR3 has 12 residues. In germline, CDR1 is SNHLY, CDR2 FYNNEI. Deletions cut 1 base from V and 7 bases from J, with 5 bases between. The CDR3 DNA follows: TGTGCCAGCAGTGAAGTAACGAATGAGCAGTTCTTC. Its protein is CASSEVTNEQFF.

This clonotype has ten or more counts. This chain joins TRBV2 and TRBJ2-3; D is unresolved. The CDR3 spans 11 residues. Germline V lookup: CDR1 SNHLY, CDR2 FYNNEI. Trimming left V 9 bases short and J 3 bases short, with 7 bases between. Here the CDR3 reads CARRITDTQYF. The CDR3, as DNA: TGTGCCAGAAGGATAACAGATACGCAGTATTTT.

This clonotype was picked up a small number of times. This chain links TRBV19 with TRBJ1-5; D is ambiguous. Germline CDR1 is LNHDA and CDR2 is SQIVND (reference sequence). V lost 0 bases, J lost 0 bases, and 6 bases lay in between. This CDR3 spans 15 amino acids. The CDR3 nucleotides are TGTGCCAGTAGTATAGATGGGTATAGCAATCAGCCCCAGCATTTT. It is translated as CASSIDGYSNQPQHF.

Ten or more counts support this clonotype. The chain couples TRBV9 to TRBJ2-1, with D perhaps TRBD2 (6 bases). The V and J ends lost 4 bases and 7 bases respectively, with 15 bases between them. This CDR3 contains 14 residues. Germline CDR1 SGDLS, CDR2 YYNGEE. The DNA of the CDR3 is TGTGCCAGCAGCCCGACGGGGGTTGGGAATGAGCAGTTCTTC. It yields the protein CASSPTGVGNEQFF.

V and J are TRBV30 and TRBJ1-1; D not resolved. Trimming stripped 1 base from V and 7 bases from J, with 10 bases between. Germline CDR1 GTSNPN, CDR2 SVGIG (reference sequence). The CDR3 is made up of 12 amino acids. CDR3 amino acids: CAWSDEDGEAFF. The CDR3 nucleotides are TGTGCCTGGAGTGACGAGGACGGTGAAGCTTTCTTT.

This clonotype occurred a few times. The chain uses TRBV7-3 and TRBJ2-1; D gene ambiguous. V lost 1 base to trimming and J lost 5 bases, with 9 bases between them. CDR3 size: 14 residues. From germline, CDR1 is SGHTA and CDR2 FQGTGA. In nucleotides, the CDR3 is TGTGCCAGCAGCTTAAGCGACGGGCACAATGAGCAGTTCTTC. It translates to CASSLSDGHNEQFF.

Only a few counts were recorded for this clonotype. Its ends do not fully match the called genes, so a read error is possible. This sequence joins TRBV10-3 and TRBJ1-2; D not resolved. Germline lookup yields CDR1 ENHRY and CDR2 SYGVKD. The CDR3 covers 13 residues. For the CDR3, the DNA is TGTGCCATCAACCATGAGCTTAACTATGGCCACACCTTC. This gives the protein CAINHELNYGHTF.